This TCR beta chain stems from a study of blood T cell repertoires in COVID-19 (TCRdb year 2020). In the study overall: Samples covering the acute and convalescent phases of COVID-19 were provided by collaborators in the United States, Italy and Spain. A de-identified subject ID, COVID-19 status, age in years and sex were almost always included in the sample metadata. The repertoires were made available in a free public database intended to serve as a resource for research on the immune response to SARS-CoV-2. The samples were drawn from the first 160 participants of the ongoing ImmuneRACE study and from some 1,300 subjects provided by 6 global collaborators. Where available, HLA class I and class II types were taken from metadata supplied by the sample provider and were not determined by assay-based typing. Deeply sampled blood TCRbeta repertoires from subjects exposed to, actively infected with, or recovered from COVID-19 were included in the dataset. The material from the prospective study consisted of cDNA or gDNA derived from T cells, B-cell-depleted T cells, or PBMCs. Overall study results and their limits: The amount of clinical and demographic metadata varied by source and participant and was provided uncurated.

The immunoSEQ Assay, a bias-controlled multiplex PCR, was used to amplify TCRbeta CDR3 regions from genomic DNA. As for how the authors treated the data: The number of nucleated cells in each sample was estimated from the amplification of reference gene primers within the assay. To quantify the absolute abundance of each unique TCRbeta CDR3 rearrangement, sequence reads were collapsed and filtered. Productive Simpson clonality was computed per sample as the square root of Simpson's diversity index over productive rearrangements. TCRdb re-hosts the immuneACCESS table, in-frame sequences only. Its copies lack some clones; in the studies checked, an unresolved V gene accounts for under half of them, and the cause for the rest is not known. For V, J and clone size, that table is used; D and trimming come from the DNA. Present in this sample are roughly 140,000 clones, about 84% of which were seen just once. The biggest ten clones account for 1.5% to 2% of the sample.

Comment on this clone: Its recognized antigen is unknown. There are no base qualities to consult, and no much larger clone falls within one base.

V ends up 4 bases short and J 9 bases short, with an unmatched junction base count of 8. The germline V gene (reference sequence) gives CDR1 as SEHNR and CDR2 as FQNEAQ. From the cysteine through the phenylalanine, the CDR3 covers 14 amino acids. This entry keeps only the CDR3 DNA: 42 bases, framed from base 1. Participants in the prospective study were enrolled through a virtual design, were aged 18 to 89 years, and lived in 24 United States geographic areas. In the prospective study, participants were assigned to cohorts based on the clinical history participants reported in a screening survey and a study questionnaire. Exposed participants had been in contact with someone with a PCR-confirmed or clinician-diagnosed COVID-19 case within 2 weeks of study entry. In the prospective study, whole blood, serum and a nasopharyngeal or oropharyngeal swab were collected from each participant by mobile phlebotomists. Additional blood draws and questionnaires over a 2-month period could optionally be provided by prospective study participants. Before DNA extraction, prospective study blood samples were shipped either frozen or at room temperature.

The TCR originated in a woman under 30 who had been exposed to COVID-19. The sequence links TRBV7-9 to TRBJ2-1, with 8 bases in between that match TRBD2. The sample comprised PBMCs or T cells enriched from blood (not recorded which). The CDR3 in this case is CASSSGTSLGEQFF. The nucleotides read TGTGCCAGCAGCTCCGGGACTAGTCTAGGTGAGCAGTTCTTC.